Each of the 3 T cell receptor beta chains below was sequenced from the same sample in a study of TIL therapy for anti-PD-1-resistant metastatic lung cancer. Time point here: pre-treatment sample, taken before nivolumab and TIL therapy. Sequencing used immunoSEQ v3. TCRdb's copy holds only in-frame clones and misses some; the assay was immunoSEQ multiplex PCR. The profile shows about 59,000 clones, roughly four fifths of them singletons. Sequenced material: blood, taken at baseline. The receptors were gathered from a person aged 25 to 85 with non-small cell lung cancer.

The V gene is TRBV7-8, the J gene TRBJ2-7; maybe TRBD1 (6 bases). The germline V gene encodes CDR1 SGHVS and CDR2 FQNEAQ. The V gene lost 5 bases and the J gene lost 0 bases, with 14 bases spanning the gap. The CDR3 has 15 amino acids. As DNA, the CDR3 is TGTGCCAGCAGCCAAATTAGACAGGACTCCTACGAGCAGTACTTC. It is translated as CASSQIRQDSYEQYF. The variable domain in full, completed from reference TRBV7-8 and TRBJ2-7, reads GAGVSQSPRYKVAKRGQDVALRCDPISGHVSLFWYQQALGQGPEFLTYFQNEAQLDKSGLPSDRFFAERPEGSVSTLKIQRTQQEDSAVYLCASSQIRQDSYEQYFGPGTRLTVT.

The chain employs TRBV27 and TRBJ2-5; no firm D call. The CDR3 sequence is 9 residues long. Trimming pared 8 bases from V and 5 bases from J, leaving 3 bases between. In germline, CDR1 is MNHEY, CDR2 SMNVEV (reference sequence). In DNA, the CDR3 is TGTGCCAGCGAGGAGACCCAGTACTTC. Its protein is CASEETQYF.

The V call is TRBV4-1, the J call TRBJ2-1, with 11 bases matching TRBD1. This CDR3 region has 17 residues. The junction had 7 bases not matched to a gene; V was cut back by 4 bases and J by 2 bases. CDR1 is MGHRA, CDR2 YSYEKL, per germline. CDR3 residues: CASSRPDRGRTYNEQFF. The CDR3 DNA reads TGCGCCAGCAGCCGCCCGGACAGGGGGCGTACCTACAATGAGCAGTTCTTC.